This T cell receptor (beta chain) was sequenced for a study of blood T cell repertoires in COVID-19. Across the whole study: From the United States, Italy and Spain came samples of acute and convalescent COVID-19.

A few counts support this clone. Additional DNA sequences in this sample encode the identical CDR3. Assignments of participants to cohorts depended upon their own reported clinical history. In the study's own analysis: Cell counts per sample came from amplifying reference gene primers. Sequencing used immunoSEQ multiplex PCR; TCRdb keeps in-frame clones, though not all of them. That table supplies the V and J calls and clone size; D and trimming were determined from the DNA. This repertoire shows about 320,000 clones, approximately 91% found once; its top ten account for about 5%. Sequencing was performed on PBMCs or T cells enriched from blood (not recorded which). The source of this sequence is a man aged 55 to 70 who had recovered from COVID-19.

The CDR3 sequence is CASSLTSGSGYEQYF. In DNA form, the CDR3 reads TGTGCCAGTAGCCTGACTAGCGGGAGTGGGTACGAGCAGTACTTC. This chain uses TRBV19 with TRBJ2-7; the match to TRBD2 covers 12 bases. This CDR3 is built from 15 residues. Losses at the gene ends were 6 bases for V and 4 bases for J; bases not matched to a gene: 7. The germline V gene encodes CDR1 LNHDA and CDR2 SQIVND (reference sequence).